Following are 24 T cell receptor beta chains from one sample sequenced in a study of cytomegalovirus exposure and HLA in healthy donors. TCRdb's table, derived via immunoSEQ multiplex PCR, lists solely in-frame clones and lacks some. The sample holds approximately 99,000 clones, about 94% seen once. The specimen sequenced was PBMCs. These receptors were collected from a woman between 18 and 29 years old in good health and CMV-seronegative.

This clone was seen only once. The V and J genes are TRBV7-9 and TRBJ2-1; 11 positions agree with TRBD2. J lost 6 bases, V lost 2 bases, and 15 bases had no gene match. The V gene's germline CDR1 is SEHNR and CDR2 FQNEAQ (reference sequence). The CDR3 loop spans 19 amino acids. The DNA of the CDR3 is TGTGCCAGCAGCTTATTGGACAGGGGTACTAGCGGGGGCCTCAATGAGCAGTTCTTC. This gives the protein CASSLLDRGTSGGLNEQFF.

J is TRBJ2-5 and V is TRBV7-8; D gene unclear. V dropped 3 bases and J dropped 2 bases, with 7 bases sitting between them. Germline CDR1 and CDR2: SGHVS and FQNEAQ. The CDR3 totals 13 residues. CDR3 loop: CASSFITQETQYF. CDR3 nucleotide sequence: TGTGCCAGCAGCTTTATCACACAAGAGACCCAGTACTTC.

The chain combines TRBV5-1 with TRBJ1-1; TRBD1 aligns across 7 bases. CDR1 SGHRS and CDR2 YFSETQ come from the germline V gene. The CDR3 extends over 15 amino acids. V lost 4 bases, J lost 4 bases, and 10 bases stayed unmatched. The CDR3 loop reads CASSTGTAKGTEAFF. CDR3 nucleotides: TGCGCCAGCAGCACCGGGACAGCTAAGGGCACTGAAGCTTTCTTT.

V gene TRBV7-2 combines with J gene TRBJ2-1; 8 nucleotides align to TRBD2. Germline CDR1 and CDR2: SGHTA and FQGNSA. The CDR3 is 16 residues long. The ends lost 5 bases at V and 5 bases at J; junction bases unmatched: 11. As DNA, the CDR3 is TGTGCCAGCAGCCCAGGGACGGGGGGGCGTCACAATGAGCAGTTCTTC. This codes for CASSPGTGGRHNEQFF.

The chain combines TRBV7-8 with TRBJ1-2, with TRBD1 matching 7 bases. The CDR3 covers 13 residues. Germline V gene lookup returns CDR1 SGHVS and CDR2 FQNEAQ. Trimming at V came to 5 bases and at J to 8 bases, leaving 8 bases not matched to a gene. As DNA, the CDR3 is TGTGCCAGCAGCCAACGACAGGGTACCGGCTACACCTTC. This translates into CASSQRQGTGYTF.

This chain uses TRBV5-4 with TRBJ1-1; 10 nucleotides align to TRBD1. From germline, CDR1 is SGHNT and CDR2 YYREEE (reference sequence). The CDR3 extends over 14 amino acids. V dropped 4 bases and J dropped 5; count of bases not matched to a gene: 5. CDR3 region: CASSTGQGRTEAFF. CDR3 coding DNA: TGTGCCAGCAGCACGGGACAGGGGAGGACTGAAGCTTTCTTT.

The chain has TRBV27 and TRBJ1-4, with 7 bases fitting TRBD1. The germline CDR1 and CDR2 sequences are MNHEY and SMNVEV (reference sequence). The ends lost 1 base at V and 4 bases at J; junction bases unmatched: 6. The CDR3 is 16 amino acids. CDR3 protein: CASSLYTGAGNEKLFF. In nucleotides, the CDR3 is TGTGCCAGCAGTTTATACACAGGGGCTGGTAATGAAAAACTGTTTTTT.

The V and J genes are TRBV6-5 and TRBJ1-2; 10 bases match TRBD1. The CDR3 is 15 residues long. J was trimmed by 4 bases and V by 4 bases; bases with no gene match: 6. From germline, CDR1 is MNHEY and CDR2 SVGAGI. The CDR3, as DNA: TGTGCCAGCAGTTCCCCGGGACAGGGGTTCTATGGCTACACCTTC. It yields the protein CASSSPGQGFYGYTF.

The gene calls are TRBV28 and TRBJ1-5; the D gene is possibly TRBD1 (5 bases). Germline lookup yields CDR1 MDHEN and CDR2 SYDVKM. The V end lost 6 bases, the J end lost 0 bases, and 9 bases lay between the germline ends. This CDR3 comprises 14 residues. In DNA form, the CDR3 reads TGTGCCAGCAGCCGGGGGGGTAGCAATCAGCCCCAGCATTTT. Its protein is CASSRGGSNQPQHF.

This sequence joins TRBV27 and TRBJ1-5; the match to TRBD1 covers 8 bases. Trimming took 4 bases from V and 6 from J; bases not matched to a gene: 5. Germline values: CDR1 MNHEY, CDR2 SMNVEV (reference sequence). The CDR3 runs to 14 residues. DNA for the CDR3: TGTGCCAGCAGTTCGGACAGGGCCAGTCAGCCCCAGCATTTT. Translation: CASSSDRASQPQHF.

The chain joins TRBV6-1 to TRBJ1-6, with a weak D call TRBD1 (5 bases). The germline V gene encodes CDR1 MNHNS and CDR2 SASEGT. CDR3 length: 17 residues. V gave up 2 bases and J gave up 7 bases, with 18 bases separating them. The CDR3 region is CASSESATDARNSPLHF. CDR3 DNA: TGTGCCAGCAGTGAATCCGCGACAGACGCCAGGAATTCACCCCTCCACTTT.

This clone was counted once. This chain connects TRBV27 to TRBJ2-1; 9 bases map to TRBD2. Germline CDR1 and CDR2: MNHEY and SMNVEV (reference sequence). The CDR3 has 14 residues. J was trimmed by 2 bases and V by 5 bases; bases with no gene match: 1. The CDR3 is CASSLAGPYNEQFF. CDR3 in DNA: TGTGCCAGCAGTCTAGCGGGGCCCTACAATGAGCAGTTCTTC.

The chain is built from TRBV6-6 and TRBJ2-7; 8 bases match TRBD1. The CDR3 totals 14 residues. After removal of 6 bases from V and 5 bases from J, the junction contained 9 bases not matched to a gene. CDR1 is MNHNY, CDR2 SVGAGI, per germline (reference sequence). CDR3 DNA: TGTGCCAGCAGCCACGAGGACAGGGTTGACGAGCAGTACTTC. It specifies CASSHEDRVDEQYF.

This chain links TRBV2 with TRBJ2-1; the match to TRBD1 covers 7 bases. After removal of 5 bases from V and 0 bases from J, the junction contained 4 bases not matched to a gene. CDR3 length equals 15 residues. Germline CDR1 reads SNHLY; CDR2 reads FYNNEI. The CDR3 sequence is CASSLTGSSYNEQFF. The CDR3 DNA follows: TGTGCCAGCAGTTTGACAGGGAGCTCCTACAATGAGCAGTTCTTC.

V gene TRBV28 combines with J gene TRBJ1-6; 8 bases agree with TRBD1. This CDR3 is built from 15 residues. The germline gives CDR1 MDHEN, CDR2 SYDVKM. Trimming at V came to 3 bases and at J to 7 bases, leaving 5 bases not matched to a gene. In nucleotides, the CDR3 is TGTGCCAGCAGTTTCGCGGACAGGGCGAATTCACCCCTCCACTTT. Translation gives CASSFADRANSPLHF.

Only one count was recorded for this clone. This rearrangement joins TRBV27 to TRBJ2-1, with 12 bases lining up with TRBD2. Trimming removed 4 bases from V and 9 bases from J; junction bases left unmatched: 10. The V gene's germline CDR1 is MNHEY and CDR2 SMNVEV (reference sequence). The CDR3 extends over 16 amino acids. Written as DNA, the CDR3 is TGTGCCAGCAGTTCCCTAGCGGGGGGGCCACTTAGTGAGCAGTTCTTC. This encodes CASSSLAGGPLSEQFF.

The chain carries TRBV7-2 and TRBJ1-1; D not certain. The CDR3 spans 17 residues. CDR1 SGHTA and CDR2 FQGNSA come from the germline V gene. V lost 0 bases, J lost 3 bases, and 17 bases lay in between. CDR3 residues: CASSLAHFSGPYTEAFF. CDR3 in DNA: TGTGCCAGCAGCTTAGCCCACTTTTCTGGTCCCTACACTGAAGCTTTCTTT.

V is TRBV28 and J is TRBJ1-1, with D unclear. The CDR3 runs 11 residues. Germline CDR1 and CDR2: MDHEN and SYDVKM. V lost 7 bases, J lost 4 bases, and 7 bases lay in between. The CDR3 DNA sequence: TGTGCCAGCACCGTTAGCACTGAAGCTTTCTTT. As protein: CASTVSTEAFF.

The chain has TRBV11-2 and TRBJ2-7, with D maybe TRBD1 (5 bases). CDR3 size: 14 residues. Trimming removed 1 base from V and 2 bases from J, with 9 bases in between. Germline-derived CDR1 and CDR2 are SGHAT and FQNNGV. The CDR3 here is CASSLGARAYEQYF. CDR3 nucleotides: TGTGCCAGCAGCTTAGGCGCCAGGGCCTACGAGCAGTACTTC.

The chain is built from TRBV6-5 and TRBJ2-7; 7 bases are shared with TRBD1. The V segment lost 6 bases and the J segment 5 bases; nucleotides outside the gene matches: 10. The length of the CDR3 is 14 residues. Germline CDR1 reads MNHEY; CDR2 reads SVGAGI. The CDR3 DNA reads TGTGCCAGCAGCGGGACAGCCCCCCCCCACGAGCAGTACTTC. It specifies CASSGTAPPHEQYF.

The V call is TRBV4-1, the J call TRBJ2-7; D not resolved. Between the trimmed V and J ends, which lost 0 bases and 2 bases, there was a span of 8 bases. Germline CDR1 MGHRA, CDR2 YSYEKL. This CDR3 contains 14 residues. The CDR3 protein is CASSQESTAYEQYF. DNA for the CDR3: TGCGCCAGCAGCCAAGAAAGCACCGCCTACGAGCAGTACTTC.

The count of this clone is one. This rearrangement joins TRBV6-5 to TRBJ1-6; the match to TRBD1 covers 10 bases. V dropped 6 bases and J dropped 10; count of bases not matched to a gene: 6. The length of the CDR3 is 14 residues. CDR1 MNHEY and CDR2 SVGAGI come from the germline V gene. DNA for the CDR3: TGTGCCAGCAGCTTGGACAGGGGGGAATCACCCCTCCACTTT. This gives the protein CASSLDRGESPLHF.

V is TRBV5-1 and J is TRBJ2-5; 12 bases are a match to TRBD1. After removal of 4 bases from V and 4 bases from J, the junction contained 8 bases not matched to a gene. Germline V CDR1 and CDR2: SGHRS, YFSETQ. The length of the CDR3 is 16 residues. The CDR3 DNA follows: TGCGCCAGCAGCGGAGGGACAGGGGGCGCGGGAGAGACCCAGTACTTC. Amino acids: CASSGGTGGAGETQYF.

The V and J genes are TRBV2 and TRBJ2-1; 8 nucleotides match TRBD1. CDR1 is SNHLY, CDR2 FYNNEI, per germline. This CDR3 is built from 14 residues. Trimming removed 0 bases from V and 8 bases from J; junction bases left unmatched: 3. The DNA for the CDR3 is TGTGCCAGCAGTGAAGCCCAGGGGGCGGATGAGCAGTTCTTC. Translated, it gives CASSEAQGADEQFF.